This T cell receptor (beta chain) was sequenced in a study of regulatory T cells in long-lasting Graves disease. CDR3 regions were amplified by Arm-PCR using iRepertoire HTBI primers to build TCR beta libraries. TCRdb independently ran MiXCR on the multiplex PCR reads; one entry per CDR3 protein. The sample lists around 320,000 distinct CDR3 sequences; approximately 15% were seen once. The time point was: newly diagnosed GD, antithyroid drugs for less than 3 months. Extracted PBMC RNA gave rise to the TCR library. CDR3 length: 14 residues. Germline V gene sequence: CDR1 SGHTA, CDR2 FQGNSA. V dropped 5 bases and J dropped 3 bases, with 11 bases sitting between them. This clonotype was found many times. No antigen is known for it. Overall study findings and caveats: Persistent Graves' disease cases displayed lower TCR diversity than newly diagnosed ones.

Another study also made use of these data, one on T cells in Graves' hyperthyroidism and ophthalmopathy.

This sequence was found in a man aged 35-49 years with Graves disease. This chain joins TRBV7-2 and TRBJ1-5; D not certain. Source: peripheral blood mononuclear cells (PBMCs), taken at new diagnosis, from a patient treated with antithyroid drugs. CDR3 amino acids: CASSQDANNQPQHF. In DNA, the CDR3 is TGTGCCAGCAGCCAGGACGCCAACAATCAGCCCCAGCATTTT.